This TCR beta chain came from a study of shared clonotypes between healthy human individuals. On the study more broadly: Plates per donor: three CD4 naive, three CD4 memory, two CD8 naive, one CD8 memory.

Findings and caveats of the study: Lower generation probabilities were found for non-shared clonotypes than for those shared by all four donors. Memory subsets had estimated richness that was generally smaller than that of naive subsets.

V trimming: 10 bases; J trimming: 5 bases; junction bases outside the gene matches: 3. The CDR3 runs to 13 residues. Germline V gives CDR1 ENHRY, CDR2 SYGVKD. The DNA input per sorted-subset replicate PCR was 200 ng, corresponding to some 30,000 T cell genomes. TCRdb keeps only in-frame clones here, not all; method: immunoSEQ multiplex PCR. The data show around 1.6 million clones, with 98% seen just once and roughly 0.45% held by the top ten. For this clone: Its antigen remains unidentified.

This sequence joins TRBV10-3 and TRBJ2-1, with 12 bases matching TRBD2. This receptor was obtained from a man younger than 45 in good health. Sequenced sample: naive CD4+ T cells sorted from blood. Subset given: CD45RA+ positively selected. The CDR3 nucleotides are TGTGCCACCCGGACTAGCGGGAACAATGAGCAGTTCTTC. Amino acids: CATRTSGNNEQFF.